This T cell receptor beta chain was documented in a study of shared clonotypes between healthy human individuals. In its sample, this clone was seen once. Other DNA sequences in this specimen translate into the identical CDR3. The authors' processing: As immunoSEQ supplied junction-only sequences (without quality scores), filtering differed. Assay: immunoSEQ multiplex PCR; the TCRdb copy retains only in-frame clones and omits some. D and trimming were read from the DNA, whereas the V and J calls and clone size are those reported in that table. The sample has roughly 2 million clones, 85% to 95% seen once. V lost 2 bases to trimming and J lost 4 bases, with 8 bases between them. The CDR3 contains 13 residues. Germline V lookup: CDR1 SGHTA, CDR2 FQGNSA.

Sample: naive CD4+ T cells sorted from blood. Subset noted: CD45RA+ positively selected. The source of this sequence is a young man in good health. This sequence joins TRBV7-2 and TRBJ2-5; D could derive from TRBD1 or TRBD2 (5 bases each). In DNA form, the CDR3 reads TGTGCCAGCAGCTTAAGGGGAGCAGAGACCCAGTACTTC. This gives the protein CASSLRGAETQYF.